Below, 4 T cell receptor beta chains from the same sample are listed, as sequenced in a study of control samples from healthy donors and cancer patients. Repertoires were generated with immunoSEQ multiplex PCR, while TCRdb's copy carries only in-frame clones and drops some. The table lists under 100,000 clones, roughly 91% of them singletons. The sample taken for sequencing was PBMCs. The receptors shown here come from a woman aged 50 to 60 with colorectal cancer.

The chain combines TRBV19 with TRBJ1-6; possibly TRBD1 for D (5 bases). The length of the CDR3 is 13 residues. Germline assignment: CDR1 LNHDA and CDR2 SQIVND (reference sequence). V lost 3 bases and J 10 bases, leaving 10 bases between the germline ends. The DNA of the CDR3 is TGTGCCAGTAGTATCGACAGTTTATCACCCCTCCACTTT. Translating gives CASSIDSLSPLHF.

This clone was counted once. The gene calls are TRBV28 and TRBJ1-4, with D perhaps TRBD1 (5 bases). Between the trimmed V and J ends, which lost 6 bases and 7 bases, there was a span of 18 bases. The germline CDR1 and CDR2 sequences are MDHEN and SYDVKM. This CDR3 has 15 amino acids. The CDR3 is CASSFLRGKGEKLFF. CDR3 DNA sequence: TGTGCCAGCAGCTTTTTGCGGGGGAAGGGTGAAAAACTGTTTTTT.

The genes are TRBV2 and TRBJ1-1; D not resolved. V was trimmed by 9 bases and J by 8 bases, leaving 22 bases between them. The CDR3 covers 14 residues. Germline CDR1 reads SNHLY; CDR2 reads FYNNEI. The CDR3 protein is CARGSGGVGWEAFF. In DNA form, the CDR3 reads TGTGCCAGAGGGAGTGGCGGGGTTGGTTGGGAAGCTTTCTTT.

This clone was seen just once. The rearrangement links TRBV24-1 to TRBJ2-2; D call uncertain. Trimming pared 3 bases from V and 0 bases from J, leaving 7 bases between. This CDR3 has 15 amino acids. Germline CDR1 KGHDR, CDR2 SFDVKD. The chain's CDR3 is CATSDTTTNTGELFF. CDR3 nucleotide sequence: TGTGCCACCAGTGATACTACAACGAACACCGGGGAGCTGTTTTTT.